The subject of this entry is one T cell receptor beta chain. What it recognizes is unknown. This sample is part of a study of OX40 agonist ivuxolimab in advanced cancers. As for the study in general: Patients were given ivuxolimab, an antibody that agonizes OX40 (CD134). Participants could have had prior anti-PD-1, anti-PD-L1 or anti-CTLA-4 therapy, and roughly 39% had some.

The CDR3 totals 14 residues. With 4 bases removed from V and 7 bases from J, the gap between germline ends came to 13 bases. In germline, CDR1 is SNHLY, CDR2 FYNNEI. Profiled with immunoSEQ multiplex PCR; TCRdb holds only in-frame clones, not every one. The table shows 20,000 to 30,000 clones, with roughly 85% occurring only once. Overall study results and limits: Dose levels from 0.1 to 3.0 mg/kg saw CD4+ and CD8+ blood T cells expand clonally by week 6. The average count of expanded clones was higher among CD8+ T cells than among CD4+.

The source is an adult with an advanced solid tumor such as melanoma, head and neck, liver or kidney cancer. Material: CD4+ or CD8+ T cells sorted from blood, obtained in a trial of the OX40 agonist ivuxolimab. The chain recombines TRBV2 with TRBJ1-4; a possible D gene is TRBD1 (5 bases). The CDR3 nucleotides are TGTGCCAGCAGTGGACTGGGGCAGGGTGAAAAACTGTTTTTT. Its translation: CASSGLGQGEKLFF. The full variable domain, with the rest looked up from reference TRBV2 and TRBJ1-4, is EPEVTQTPSHQVTQMGQEVILRCVPISNHLYFYWYRQILGQKVEFLVSFYNNEISEKSEIFDDQFSVERPDGSNFTLKIRSTKLEDSAMYFCASSGLGQGEKLFFGSGTQLSVL.